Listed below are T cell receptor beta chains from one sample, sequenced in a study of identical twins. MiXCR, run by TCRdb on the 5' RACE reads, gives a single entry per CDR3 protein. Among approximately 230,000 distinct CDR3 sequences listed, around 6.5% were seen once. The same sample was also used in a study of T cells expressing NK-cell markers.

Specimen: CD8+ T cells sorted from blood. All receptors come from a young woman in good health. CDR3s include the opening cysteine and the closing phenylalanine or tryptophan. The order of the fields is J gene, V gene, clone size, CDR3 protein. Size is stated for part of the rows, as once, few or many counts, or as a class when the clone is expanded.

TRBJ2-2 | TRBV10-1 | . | CASSDAGAGELFF
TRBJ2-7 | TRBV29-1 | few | CSVVGRGRSYEQYF
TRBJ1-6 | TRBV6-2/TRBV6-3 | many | CASSDRENSPLHF
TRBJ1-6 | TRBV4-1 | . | CASSQANSPLHF
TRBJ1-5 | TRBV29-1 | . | CSVVTGEDGQPQHF
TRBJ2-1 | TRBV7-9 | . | CASSLTSGSHYNEQFF
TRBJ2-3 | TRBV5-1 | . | CASTLARGPTDTQYF
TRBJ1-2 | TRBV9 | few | CASSVAGGGYGYTF
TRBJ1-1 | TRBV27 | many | CASRTGATEAFF
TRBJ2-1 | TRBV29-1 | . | CSIGTGGSEQFF
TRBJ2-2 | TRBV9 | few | CASSVGGLGTGELFF
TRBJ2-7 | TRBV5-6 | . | CASSLGGAIGSEQYF
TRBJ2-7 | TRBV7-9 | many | CASSSPGQGNYEQYF
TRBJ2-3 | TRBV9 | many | CASSVAGGVTDTQYF
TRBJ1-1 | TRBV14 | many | CASSQDRGLLRNTEAFF
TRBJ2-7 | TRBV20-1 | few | CSARDPSGTTHYEQYF
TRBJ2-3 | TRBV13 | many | CASSPPGLAGGDTQYF
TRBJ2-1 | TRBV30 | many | CAWSSGNSYNEQFF
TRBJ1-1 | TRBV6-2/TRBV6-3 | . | CASRTGRIEAFF
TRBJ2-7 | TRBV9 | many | CASSAWDGDREQYF
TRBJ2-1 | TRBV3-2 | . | CATCPPDRAYNEQFF
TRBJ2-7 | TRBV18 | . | CASSPNRGRKNEQYF
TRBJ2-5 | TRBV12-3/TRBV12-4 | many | CASSLVSREETQYF
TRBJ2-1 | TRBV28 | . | CASRPGPGGSYNEQFF
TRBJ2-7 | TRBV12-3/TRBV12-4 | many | CASSLAGQIYEQYF
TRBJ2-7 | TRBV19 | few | CASSAGPVKYEQYF
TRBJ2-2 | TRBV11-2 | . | CASSLGMVPRANTGELFF
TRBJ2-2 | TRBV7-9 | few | CASIKDSFRGELFF
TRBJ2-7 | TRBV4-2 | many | CASSQELARHEQYF
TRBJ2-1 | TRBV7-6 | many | CASSVGLVGNEQFF
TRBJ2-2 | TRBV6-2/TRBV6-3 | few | CASSYGTSGRNPNTGELFF
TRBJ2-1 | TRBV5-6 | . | CASSPTSAIGEQFF
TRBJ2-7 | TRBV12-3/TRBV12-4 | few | CASSGLAGLSSSYEQYF
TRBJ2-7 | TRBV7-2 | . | CASSLGRVYSYEQYF
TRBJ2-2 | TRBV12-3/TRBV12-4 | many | CASKESGELFF
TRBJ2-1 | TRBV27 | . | CAGEADGLSYNEQFF
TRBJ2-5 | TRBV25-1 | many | CASSEHKFLKPGLVKETQYF
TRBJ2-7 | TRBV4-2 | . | CASSHAVSGGALYEQYF
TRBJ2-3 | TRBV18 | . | CASSPPGQGQYF
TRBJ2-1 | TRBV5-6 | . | CASSPASGHEQFF
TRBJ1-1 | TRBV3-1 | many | CASSQELSGGVNTEAFF
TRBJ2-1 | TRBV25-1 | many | CASSEQGGNEQFF
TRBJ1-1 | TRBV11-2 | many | CASSFWENTEAFF
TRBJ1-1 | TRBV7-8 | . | CASSRTGGEAFF
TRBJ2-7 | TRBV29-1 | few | CSVERAGSSYEQYF